Shown below are 3 T cell receptor beta chains from a single sample sequenced in a study of cytomegalovirus exposure and HLA in healthy donors. PCR involved 60 Vbeta and 13 Jbeta primers. Produced via immunoSEQ multiplex PCR; TCRdb's table is partial and in-frame only. The sample holds roughly 130,000 clones, approximately 81% seen once. Sequencing was carried out using PBMCs. These receptors were collected from a young man in good health and CMV-seronegative.

This chain links TRBV23-1 with TRBJ1-1; no firm D call. TRBV23-1 is treated as an ORF (open reading frame) with a function not yet certain. CDR3 size: 13 residues. Trimming left V 4 bases short and J 0 bases short, with 6 bases between. CDR3 nucleotides: TGCGCCAGCAGTCGGCAGATGAACACTGAAGCTTTCTTT. Amino acid sequence: CASSRQMNTEAFF.

The chain links TRBV10-2 to TRBJ2-7; 8 bases line up with TRBD1. V trimming: 6 bases; J trimming: 1 base; junction bases outside the gene matches: 2. In germline, CDR1 is WSHSY, CDR2 SAAADI. The CDR3 spans 13 residues. The CDR3 reads CASRGQASYEQYV. CDR3 DNA: TGCGCCAGCAGGGGACAGGCTTCCTACGAGCAGTACGTC.

The V gene is TRBV7-8, the J gene TRBJ2-1; 9 positions match TRBD1. Trimming cost V 4 bases and J 5 bases; bases outside gene matches: 6. The CDR3 covers 15 residues. Germline CDR1 reads SGHVS; CDR2 reads FQNEAQ. CDR3 residues: CASSSDRGLDNEQFF. The CDR3 bases are TGTGCCAGCAGCTCCGACAGGGGGTTGGACAATGAGCAGTTCTTC.